Sequencing of this T cell receptor (beta chain) was carried out in a study of blood T cell repertoires in COVID-19. Overall study context: There were acute and convalescent COVID-19 samples, and they came from the United States, Italy and Spain.

Method: immunoSEQ multiplex PCR; TCRdb's copy keeps in-frame clones and lacks some. The table shows just under 150,000 clones, with roughly 90% occurring only once. Trimming stripped 4 bases from V and 4 bases from J, with 7 bases between. This CDR3 has 12 amino acids. CDR1 LNHDA and CDR2 SQIVND come from the germline V gene (reference sequence). The sequencing input was peripheral blood. This rearrangement joins TRBV19 to TRBJ2-5; no definite D call. This receptor was taken from a woman in her fifties or sixties with acute or convalescent COVID-19. The CDR3, as DNA: TGTGCCAGTAGTAGTCCGGGAGAGACCCAGTACTTC. Translated, it gives CASSSPGETQYF.